The clone carrying this T cell receptor (beta chain) was detected only once. Its target is unknown. Primers: 60 Vbeta forward and 13 Jbeta reverse. Method: immunoSEQ multiplex PCR; TCRdb's copy keeps in-frame clones and lacks some. The table records roughly 130,000 clones, about 74% of them present only once. This sample is drawn from a study of cytomegalovirus exposure and HLA in healthy donors. Findings and limits, study-wide: Three chains tied to CMV proved CMV antigen-specific in vitro.

The V gene's germline CDR1 is KGHSH and CDR2 LQKENI. This CDR3 is built from 14 residues. V lost 4 bases, J lost 5 bases, and 3 bases stayed unmatched. This receptor was obtained from a woman between 50 and 59 years old in good health and CMV-seropositive. Sequences were obtained from PBMCs. This rearrangement joins TRBV18 to TRBJ2-7; 12 nucleotides line up with TRBD1. CDR3 protein: CASSLGQGAHEQYF. CDR3 nucleotide sequence: TGTGCCAGCTCACTGGGACAGGGGGCGCACGAGCAGTACTTC.